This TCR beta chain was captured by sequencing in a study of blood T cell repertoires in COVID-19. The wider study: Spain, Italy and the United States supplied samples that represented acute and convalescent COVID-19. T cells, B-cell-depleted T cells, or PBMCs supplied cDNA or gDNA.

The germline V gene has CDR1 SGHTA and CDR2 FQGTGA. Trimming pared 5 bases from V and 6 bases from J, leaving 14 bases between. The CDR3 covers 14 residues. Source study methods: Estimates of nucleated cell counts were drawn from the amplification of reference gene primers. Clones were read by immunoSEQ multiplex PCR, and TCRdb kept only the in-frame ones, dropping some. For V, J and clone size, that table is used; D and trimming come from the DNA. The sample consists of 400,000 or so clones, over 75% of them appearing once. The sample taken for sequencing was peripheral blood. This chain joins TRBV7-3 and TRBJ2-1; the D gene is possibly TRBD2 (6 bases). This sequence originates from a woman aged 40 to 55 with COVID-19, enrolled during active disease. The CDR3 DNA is TGTGCCAGCAGCAACCGGGACTTTTCCAATGAGCAGTTCTTC. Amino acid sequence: CASSNRDFSNEQFF.